These T cell receptor beta chains were read from a single sample in a study of blood T cell repertoires in COVID-19. TCRdb's table, derived via immunoSEQ multiplex PCR, lists solely in-frame clones and lacks some. The table shows under 300,000 clones, with approximately 84% occurring only once. The sequenced sample was PBMCs or T cells enriched from blood (not recorded which). The receptors stem from a middle-aged man who had recovered from COVID-19. Each CDR3 is given with its conserved first and last residue. A D gene is named only where the DNA matches it firmly. Size values are once, few and many counts, or a class for expanded clones, and some rows have none.

V gene: TRBV29-1
J gene: TRBJ2-1
D gene: .
clone size: .
CDR3 length: 15
CDR3 DNA: TGCAGCGTTGATTTAGCTCCTAGGACCTACAATGAGCAGTTCTTC
CDR3 protein: CSVDLAPRTYNEQFF

V gene: TRBV9
J gene: TRBJ2-7
D gene: TRBD1
clone size: .
CDR3 length: 13
CDR3 DNA: TGTGCCAGCAGCGCGACAGGGTACGACGAGCAGTACTTC
CDR3 protein: CASSATGYDEQYF

V gene: TRBV19
J gene: TRBJ2-1
D gene: TRBD2
clone size: .
CDR3 length: 14
CDR3 DNA: TGTGCCAGTAGGAGGCAGCGGGAGAGCGGTGAGCAGTTCTTC
CDR3 protein: CASRRQRESGEQFF

V gene: TRBV7-2
J gene: TRBJ1-1
D gene: .
clone size: once
CDR3 length: 16
CDR3 DNA: TGTGCCAGCAGCTTAGGCCCAGGGGCAGGGAGAACTGAAGCTTTCTTT
CDR3 protein: CASSLGPGAGRTEAFF

V gene: TRBV7-2
J gene: TRBJ2-1
D gene: .
clone size: .
CDR3 length: 15
CDR3 DNA: TGTGCCAGCAGCTTAGTTAGGGGATCCTACAATGAGCAGTTCTTC
CDR3 protein: CASSLVRGSYNEQFF

V gene: TRBV5-4
J gene: TRBJ1-6
D gene: .
clone size: .
CDR3 length: 16
CDR3 DNA: TGTGCCAGCAGCTTGCTCGCCCTAACGGGGAATTCACCCCTCCACTTT
CDR3 protein: CASSLLALTGNSPLHF

V gene: TRBV4-3
J gene: TRBJ2-7
D gene: TRBD2
clone size: few
CDR3 length: 17
CDR3 DNA: TGCGCCAGCAGCCAAGGGGCCCTAGCGGGGGGCCAGAGGGAGCAGTACTTC
CDR3 protein: CASSQGALAGGQREQYF

V gene: TRBV23-1
J gene: TRBJ1-5
D gene: .
clone size: .
CDR3 length: 13
CDR3 DNA: TGCGCCAGCAGACCGGGAAGTGGACAGCCCCAGCATTTT
CDR3 protein: CASRPGSGQPQHF

V gene: TRBV27
J gene: TRBJ2-3
D gene: TRBD2
clone size: .
CDR3 length: 14
CDR3 DNA: TGTGCCAGCGGGGCTAGCGGGAGCACAGATACGCAGTATTTT
CDR3 protein: CASGASGSTDTQYF

V gene: TRBV3-1/TRBV3-2
J gene: TRBJ2-1
D gene: .
clone size: .
CDR3 length: 11
CDR3 DNA: TGTGCCAGCAGCACCCCTAGGTCACAGTTCTTC
CDR3 protein: CASSTPRSQFF

V gene: TRBV9
J gene: TRBJ2-7
D gene: .
clone size: .
CDR3 length: 14
CDR3 DNA: TGTGCCAGCAGCACCGCTCCTTCCAGGTCCGAGCAGTACTTC
CDR3 protein: CASSTAPSRSEQYF

V gene: TRBV3-1/TRBV3-2
J gene: TRBJ2-1
D gene: .
clone size: .
CDR3 length: 16
CDR3 DNA: TGTGCCAGCAGCCAATTTTTAGAGGCGGATAACAATGAGCAGTTCTTC
CDR3 protein: CASSQFLEADNNEQFF

V gene: TRBV2
J gene: TRBJ1-2
D gene: .
clone size: .
CDR3 length: 16
CDR3 DNA: TGTGCCAGCAGTGAACAGTTGGCACACAAAGGCGGTGGCTACACCTTC
CDR3 protein: CASSEQLAHKGGGYTF

V gene: TRBV7-2
J gene: TRBJ1-4
D gene: TRBD1
clone size: .
CDR3 length: 14
CDR3 DNA: TGTGCCAGCAGCTCCGAGGGGGCGGCTGAAAAACTGTTTTTT
CDR3 protein: CASSSEGAAEKLFF

V gene: TRBV7-2
J gene: TRBJ1-6
D gene: .
clone size: .
CDR3 length: 17
CDR3 DNA: TGTGCCAGCAGTCCCCCCACGGGTGGCTCCTATAATTCACCCCTCCACTTT
CDR3 protein: CASSPPTGGSYNSPLHF

V gene: TRBV29-1
J gene: TRBJ2-5
D gene: TRBD2
clone size: .
CDR3 length: 14
CDR3 DNA: TGCAGCGTTGCCCCGACTAGCGGGGTGGAGACCCAGTACTTC
CDR3 protein: CSVAPTSGVETQYF

V gene: TRBV5-1
J gene: TRBJ1-4
D gene: TRBD1
clone size: .
CDR3 length: 16
CDR3 DNA: TGCGCCAGCAGCGTCTTCCCACAGGGGAAGAACGAAAAACTGTTTTTT
CDR3 protein: CASSVFPQGKNEKLFF

V gene: TRBV18
J gene: TRBJ2-7
D gene: TRBD2
clone size: .
CDR3 length: 13
CDR3 DNA: TGTGCCAGCTCACCGGCTAGCGGCTACGAGCAGTACTTC
CDR3 protein: CASSPASGYEQYF

V gene: TRBV6-5
J gene: TRBJ2-1
D gene: TRBD2
clone size: .
CDR3 length: 13
CDR3 DNA: TGTGCCAGCATCAGCGGGAGATACAATGAGCAGTTCTTC
CDR3 protein: CASISGRYNEQFF

V gene: TRBV5-6
J gene: TRBJ1-5
D gene: .
clone size: .
CDR3 length: 18
CDR3 DNA: TGTGCCAGCAGCCCTCGGCCCATTAGGAGAGAGAAGGATCAGCCCCAGCATTTT
CDR3 protein: CASSPRPIRREKDQPQHF

V gene: TRBV5-8
J gene: TRBJ1-5
D gene: TRBD1
clone size: .
CDR3 length: 15
CDR3 DNA: TGTGCCAGCAGCCTCGGACAGGGAGGGTATCAGCCCCAGCATTTT
CDR3 protein: CASSLGQGGYQPQHF

V gene: TRBV27
J gene: TRBJ1-5
D gene: .
clone size: .
CDR3 length: 15
CDR3 DNA: TGTGCCAGCAGTTCGTCAGGGGATTGGTATCAGCCCCAGCATTTT
CDR3 protein: CASSSSGDWYQPQHF

V gene: TRBV28
J gene: TRBJ1-1
D gene: .
clone size: .
CDR3 length: 14
CDR3 DNA: TGTGCCAGCAGTTTAAGCGAGGGGAACACTGAAGCTTTCTTT
CDR3 protein: CASSLSEGNTEAFF

V gene: TRBV9
J gene: TRBJ1-1
D gene: .
clone size: once
CDR3 length: 14
CDR3 DNA: TGTGCCAGCAGCGTATTTGAGGAAAACACTGAAGCTTTCTTT
CDR3 protein: CASSVFEENTEAFF

V gene: TRBV18
J gene: TRBJ2-1
D gene: .
clone size: .
CDR3 length: 14
CDR3 DNA: TGTGCCAGCCACACCCGGCAGGGCCACAATGAGCAGTTCTTC
CDR3 protein: CASHTRQGHNEQFF

V gene: TRBV6-2/TRBV6-3
J gene: TRBJ1-1
D gene: .
clone size: few
CDR3 length: 15
CDR3 DNA: TGTGCCAGCAGCCTACTGGGACTGGGGAACACTGAAGCTTTCTTT
CDR3 protein: CASSLLGLGNTEAFF

V gene: TRBV4-2
J gene: TRBJ1-4
D gene: .
clone size: .
CDR3 length: 16
CDR3 DNA: TGTGCCAGCAGCCAAGATACAGGCTGGGCTAATGAAAAACTGTTTTTT
CDR3 protein: CASSQDTGWANEKLFF

V gene: TRBV5-1
J gene: TRBJ2-1
D gene: TRBD2
clone size: .
CDR3 length: 16
CDR3 DNA: TGCGCCAGCAGCTTGGCGGTAGCGGGGGGGCGCGGTGAGCAGTTCTTC
CDR3 protein: CASSLAVAGGRGEQFF

V gene: TRBV4-3
J gene: TRBJ1-1
D gene: .
clone size: .
CDR3 length: 16
CDR3 DNA: TGCGCCAGCAGCCAAGATGACGGAGCTATGAACACTGAAGCTTTCTTT
CDR3 protein: CASSQDDGAMNTEAFF

V gene: TRBV7-3
J gene: TRBJ1-1
D gene: .
clone size: few
CDR3 length: 16
CDR3 DNA: TGTGCCAGCAGCTTAAATTCCCCCGGAGCCAACACTGAAGCTTTCTTT
CDR3 protein: CASSLNSPGANTEAFF

V gene: TRBV6-9
J gene: TRBJ1-2
D gene: TRBD1
clone size: .
CDR3 length: 17
CDR3 DNA: TGTGCCAGCAGGTCTAATATGACAGGGGGCGGTCCCTATGGCTACACCTTC
CDR3 protein: CASRSNMTGGGPYGYTF

V gene: TRBV19
J gene: TRBJ2-2
D gene: TRBD2
clone size: .
CDR3 length: 15
CDR3 DNA: TGTGCCAGTCAGACTAGCGGGTTGAACACCGGGGAGCTGTTTTTT
CDR3 protein: CASQTSGLNTGELFF

V gene: TRBV5-6
J gene: TRBJ2-1
D gene: TRBD1
clone size: .
CDR3 length: 11
CDR3 DNA: TGTGCCAGCAGCAACCGGGACAGGCGGTTCTTC
CDR3 protein: CASSNRDRRFF

V gene: TRBV6-1
J gene: TRBJ1-3
D gene: .
clone size: .
CDR3 length: 14
CDR3 DNA: TGTGCCAGCAGTGAGGGACTCTCTGGAAACACCATATATTTT
CDR3 protein: CASSEGLSGNTIYF

V gene: TRBV10-3
J gene: TRBJ1-1
D gene: TRBD1
clone size: once
CDR3 length: 12
CDR3 DNA: TGTGCCATCAGCCACCGGGACAGTGAAGCTTTCTTT
CDR3 protein: CAISHRDSEAFF

V gene: TRBV5-4
J gene: TRBJ2-5
D gene: TRBD1
clone size: .
CDR3 length: 14
CDR3 DNA: TGTGCCAGTCAGGAGGGACAGGGGCAAGAGACCCAGTACTTC
CDR3 protein: CASQEGQGQETQYF

V gene: TRBV18
J gene: TRBJ2-5
D gene: .
clone size: .
CDR3 length: 14
CDR3 DNA: TGTGCCAGCTCACCGGCGGGGGCCCAAGAGACCCAGTACTTC
CDR3 protein: CASSPAGAQETQYF

V gene: TRBV20-1
J gene: TRBJ1-2
D gene: .
clone size: .
CDR3 length: 16
CDR3 DNA: TGCAGTGCTAGTTCGGGATTTGGCCGAACTAACTATGGCTACACCTTC
CDR3 protein: CSASSGFGRTNYGYTF

V gene: TRBV15
J gene: TRBJ1-5
D gene: .
clone size: .
CDR3 length: 18
CDR3 DNA: TGTGCCACCAGCAGTTACTATCCGACGGGAAATAGCAATCAGCCCCAGCATTTT
CDR3 protein: CATSSYYPTGNSNQPQHF

V gene: TRBV9
J gene: TRBJ1-3
D gene: TRBD1
clone size: .
CDR3 length: 17
CDR3 DNA: TGTGCCAGCAGCCCCGGGACAGGGTTTGGAGCTGGAAACACCATATATTTT
CDR3 protein: CASSPGTGFGAGNTIYF

V gene: TRBV6-5
J gene: TRBJ2-3
D gene: .
clone size: once
CDR3 length: 15
CDR3 DNA: TGTGCCAGCAGTTACTCGGCGGGGTACACAGATACGCAGTATTTT
CDR3 protein: CASSYSAGYTDTQYF

V gene: TRBV27
J gene: TRBJ2-3
D gene: .
clone size: few
CDR3 length: 15
CDR3 DNA: TGTGCCAGGTCTGGGGACTCCCGGCCCGCAGATACGCAGTATTTT
CDR3 protein: CARSGDSRPADTQYF

V gene: TRBV5-4
J gene: TRBJ2-3
D gene: TRBD2
clone size: .
CDR3 length: 17
CDR3 DNA: TGTGCCAGCAGCTTATATAGCGGGGGGGCCGGCACAGATACGCAGTATTTT
CDR3 protein: CASSLYSGGAGTDTQYF

V gene: TRBV20-1
J gene: TRBJ1-5
D gene: .
clone size: .
CDR3 length: 12
CDR3 DNA: TGCAGTGCTAGTATGCAGGGTCGGCCCCAGCATTTT
CDR3 protein: CSASMQGRPQHF

V gene: TRBV18
J gene: TRBJ1-1
D gene: .
clone size: .
CDR3 length: 12
CDR3 DNA: TGTGCCAGCTCACCACCGAGTACTGAAGCTTTCTTT
CDR3 protein: CASSPPSTEAFF